This TCR beta chain derives from a study of CD8+ T cells in alopecia areata. Indicated treatment: oral pan-JAK inhibitor, 5-10 mg twice daily. Study-level findings and limits: TCRs were shared less clearly across patients than in mice, possibly for HLA-related reasons.

This clone has a handful of counts. What it binds is unknown. RNA extraction and reverse transcription yielded cDNA as sequencing template. The data were produced by immunoSEQ multiplex PCR, yet TCRdb's version contains in-frame clones alone and is incomplete. The profile shows 80,000 or so clones, approximately 64% of them singletons. There are 18 residues in the CDR3. CDR1 is MDHEN, CDR2 SYDVKM, per germline. With 6 bases clipped from V and 4 bases from J, the junction kept 10 bases outside the gene matches. The input for sequencing was CD8+ T cells sorted from blood, taken at week 24, from a patient treated with tofacitinib. J is TRBJ2-3 and V is TRBV28; TRBD2 agrees at 16 bases. This TCR was recovered from a human donor with alopecia areata. The CDR3 loop reads CASSLGTSGRAGADTQYF. CDR3 sequence (DNA): TGTGCCAGCAGCCTAGGGACTAGCGGGAGGGCCGGCGCAGATACGCAGTATTTT.